This T cell receptor beta chain is drawn from a study of blood T cell repertoires in COVID-19. Study overall: Italy, Spain and the United States were the sources of the convalescent and acute COVID-19 samples. The analysed material was cDNA or gDNA that came from T cells, B-cell-depleted T cells, or PBMCs.

Sequencing used immunoSEQ multiplex PCR; TCRdb keeps in-frame clones, though not all of them. The profile shows 200,000 to 300,000 clones, about nine tenths of them singletons. Per the germline V gene, CDR1 is SQVTM and CDR2 is ANQGSEA. Trimming pared 0 bases from V and 5 bases from J, leaving 25 bases between. This CDR3 contains 18 residues. This clonotype was sampled from a woman aged 40 to 50 with acute COVID-19. The source material was PBMCs or T cells enriched from blood (not recorded which). The chain links TRBV29-1 to TRBJ1-2; TRBD1 is a possible D gene (5 bases). CDR3 sequence: CSVEDPEVPGLREYGYTF. In nucleotides, the CDR3 is TGCAGCGTTGAAGATCCGGAAGTCCCGGGACTGCGGGAATATGGCTACACCTTC.